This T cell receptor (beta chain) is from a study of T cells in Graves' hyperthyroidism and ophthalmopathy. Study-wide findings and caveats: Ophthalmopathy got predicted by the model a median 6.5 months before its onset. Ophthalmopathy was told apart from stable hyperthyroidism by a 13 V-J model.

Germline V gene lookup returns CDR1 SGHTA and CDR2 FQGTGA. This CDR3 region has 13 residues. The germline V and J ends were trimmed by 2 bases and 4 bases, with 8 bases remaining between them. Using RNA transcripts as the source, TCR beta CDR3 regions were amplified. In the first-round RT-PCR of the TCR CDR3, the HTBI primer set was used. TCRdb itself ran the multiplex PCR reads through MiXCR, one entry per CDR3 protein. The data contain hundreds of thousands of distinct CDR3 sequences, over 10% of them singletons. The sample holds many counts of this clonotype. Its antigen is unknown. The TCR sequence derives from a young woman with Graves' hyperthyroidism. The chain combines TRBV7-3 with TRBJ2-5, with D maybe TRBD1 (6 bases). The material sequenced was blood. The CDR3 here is CASSLGTRETQYF. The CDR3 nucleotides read TGTGCCAGCAGCTTAGGGACAAGAGAGACCCAGTACTTC.